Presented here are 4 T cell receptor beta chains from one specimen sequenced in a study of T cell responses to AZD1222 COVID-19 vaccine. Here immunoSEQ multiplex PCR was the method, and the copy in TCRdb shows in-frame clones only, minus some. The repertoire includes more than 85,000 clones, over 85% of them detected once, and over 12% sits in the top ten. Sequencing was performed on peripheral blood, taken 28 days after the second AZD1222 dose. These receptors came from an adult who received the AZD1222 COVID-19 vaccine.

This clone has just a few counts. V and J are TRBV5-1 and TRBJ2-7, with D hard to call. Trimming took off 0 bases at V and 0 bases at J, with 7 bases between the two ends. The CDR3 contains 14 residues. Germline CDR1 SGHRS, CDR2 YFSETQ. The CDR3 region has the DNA TGCGCCAGCAGCTTGGCCACAGACTCCTACGAGCAGTACTTC. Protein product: CASSLATDSYEQYF.

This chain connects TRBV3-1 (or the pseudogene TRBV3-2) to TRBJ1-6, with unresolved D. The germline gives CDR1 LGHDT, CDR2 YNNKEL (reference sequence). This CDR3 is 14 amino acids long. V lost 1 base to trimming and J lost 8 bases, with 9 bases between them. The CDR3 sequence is CASSQGTDHSPLHF. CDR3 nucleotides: TGTGCCAGCAGCCAAGGGACCGATCATTCACCCCTCCACTTT.

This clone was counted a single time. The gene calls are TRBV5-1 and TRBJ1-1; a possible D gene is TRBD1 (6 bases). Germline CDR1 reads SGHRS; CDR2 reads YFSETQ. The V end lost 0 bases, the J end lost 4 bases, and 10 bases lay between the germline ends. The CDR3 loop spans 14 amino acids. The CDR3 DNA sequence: TGCGCCAGCAGCTTGGCGCTACAGGGCACTGAAGCTTTCTTT. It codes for CASSLALQGTEAFF. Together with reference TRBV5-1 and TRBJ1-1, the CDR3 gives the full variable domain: KAGVTQTPRYLIKTRGQQVTLSCSPISGHRSVSWYQQTPGQGLQFLFEYFSETQRNKGNFPGRFSGRQFSNSRSEMNVSTLELGDSALYLCASSLALQGTEAFFGQGTRLTVV.

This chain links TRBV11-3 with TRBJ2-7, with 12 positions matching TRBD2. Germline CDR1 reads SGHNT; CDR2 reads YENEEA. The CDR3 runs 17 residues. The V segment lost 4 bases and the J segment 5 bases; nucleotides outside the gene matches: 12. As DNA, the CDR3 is TGTGCCAGCAGCTCACCGACTACTAGCGGGGGGATCGACGAGCAGTACTTC. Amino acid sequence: CASSSPTTSGGIDEQYF. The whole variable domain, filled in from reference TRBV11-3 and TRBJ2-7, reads EAGVVQSPRYKIIEKKQPVAFWCNPISGHNTLYWYLQNLGQGPELLIRYENEEAVDDSQLPKDRFSAERLKGVDSTLKIQPAELGDSAVYLCASSSPTTSGGIDEQYFGPGTRLTVT.